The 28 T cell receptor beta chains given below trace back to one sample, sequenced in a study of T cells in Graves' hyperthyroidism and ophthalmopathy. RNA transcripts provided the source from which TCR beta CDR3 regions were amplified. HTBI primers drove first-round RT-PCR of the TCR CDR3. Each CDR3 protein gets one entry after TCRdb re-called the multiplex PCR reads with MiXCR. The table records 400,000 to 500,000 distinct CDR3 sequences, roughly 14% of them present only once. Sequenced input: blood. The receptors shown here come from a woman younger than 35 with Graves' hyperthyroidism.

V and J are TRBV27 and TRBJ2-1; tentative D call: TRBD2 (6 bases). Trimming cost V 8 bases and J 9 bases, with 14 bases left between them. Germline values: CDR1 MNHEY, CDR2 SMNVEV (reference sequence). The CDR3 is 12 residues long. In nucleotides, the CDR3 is TGTGCCAGCGCGGGGTTGTGGGGTGAGCAGTTCTTC. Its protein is CASAGLWGEQFF.

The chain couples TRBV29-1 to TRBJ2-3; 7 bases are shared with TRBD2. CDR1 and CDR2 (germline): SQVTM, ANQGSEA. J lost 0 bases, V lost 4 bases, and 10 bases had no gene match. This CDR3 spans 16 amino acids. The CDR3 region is CSVVAGVKSSTDTQYF. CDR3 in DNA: TGCAGCGTTGTGGCGGGAGTTAAATCTAGCACAGATACGCAGTATTTT.

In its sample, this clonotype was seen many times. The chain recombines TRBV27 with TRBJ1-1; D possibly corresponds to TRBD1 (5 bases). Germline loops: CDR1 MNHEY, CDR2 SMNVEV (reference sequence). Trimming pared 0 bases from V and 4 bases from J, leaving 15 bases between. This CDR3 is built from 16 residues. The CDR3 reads CASSLSTRGLVTEAFF. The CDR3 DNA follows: TGTGCCAGCAGTTTATCGACTAGGGGTTTGGTCACTGAAGCTTTCTTT.

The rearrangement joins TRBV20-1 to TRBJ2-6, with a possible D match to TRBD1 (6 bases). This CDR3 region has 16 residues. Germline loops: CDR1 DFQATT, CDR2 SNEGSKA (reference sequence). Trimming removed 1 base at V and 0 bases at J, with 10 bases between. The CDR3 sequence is CSARADRRSGANVLTF. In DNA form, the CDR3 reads TGCAGTGCTAGAGCTGACAGGCGCTCTGGGGCCAACGTCCTGACTTTC.

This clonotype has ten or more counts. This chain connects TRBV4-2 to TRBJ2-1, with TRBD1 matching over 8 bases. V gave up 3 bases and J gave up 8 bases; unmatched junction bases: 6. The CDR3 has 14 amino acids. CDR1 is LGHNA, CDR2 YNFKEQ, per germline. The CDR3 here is CASSQAGTGYEQFF. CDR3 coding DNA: TGTGCCAGCAGCCAGGCCGGGACAGGATATGAGCAGTTCTTC.

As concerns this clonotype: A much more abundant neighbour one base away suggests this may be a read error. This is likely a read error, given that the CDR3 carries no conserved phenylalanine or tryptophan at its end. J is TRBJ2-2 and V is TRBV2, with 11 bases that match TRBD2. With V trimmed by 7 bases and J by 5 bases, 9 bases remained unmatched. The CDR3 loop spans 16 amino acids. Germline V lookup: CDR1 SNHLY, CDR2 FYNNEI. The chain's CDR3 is CASKATSGDATGELFL. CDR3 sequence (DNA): TGTGCCAGCAAGGCGACTAGCGGGGACGCTACCGGGGAGCTGTTTCTT.

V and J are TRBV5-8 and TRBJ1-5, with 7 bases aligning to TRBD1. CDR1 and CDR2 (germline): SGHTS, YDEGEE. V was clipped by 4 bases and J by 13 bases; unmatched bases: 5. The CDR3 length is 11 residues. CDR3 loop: CASSIGQEQHF. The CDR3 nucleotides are TGTGCCAGCAGCATCGGACAGGAGCAGCATTTT.

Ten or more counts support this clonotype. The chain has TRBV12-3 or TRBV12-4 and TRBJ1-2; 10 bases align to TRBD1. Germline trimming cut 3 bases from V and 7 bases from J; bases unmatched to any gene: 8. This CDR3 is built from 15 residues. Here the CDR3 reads CASSFGQGGPAGYTF. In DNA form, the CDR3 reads TGTGCCAGCAGTTTTGGACAGGGGGGTCCAGCTGGCTACACCTTC.

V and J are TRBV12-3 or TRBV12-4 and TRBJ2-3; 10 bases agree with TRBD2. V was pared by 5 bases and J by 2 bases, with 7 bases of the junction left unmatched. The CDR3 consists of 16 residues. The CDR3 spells CASSRRGTSDTDTQYF. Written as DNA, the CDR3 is TGTGCCAGCAGTCGAAGGGGGACTAGCGACACAGATACGCAGTATTTT.

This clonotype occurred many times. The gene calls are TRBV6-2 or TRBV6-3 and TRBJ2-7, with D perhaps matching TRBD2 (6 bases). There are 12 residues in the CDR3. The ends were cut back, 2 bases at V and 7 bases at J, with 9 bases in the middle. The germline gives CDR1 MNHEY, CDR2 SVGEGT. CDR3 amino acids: CASSYGTSEQYV. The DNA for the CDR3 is TGTGCCAGCAGTTACGGGACTTCGGAGCAGTACGTC.

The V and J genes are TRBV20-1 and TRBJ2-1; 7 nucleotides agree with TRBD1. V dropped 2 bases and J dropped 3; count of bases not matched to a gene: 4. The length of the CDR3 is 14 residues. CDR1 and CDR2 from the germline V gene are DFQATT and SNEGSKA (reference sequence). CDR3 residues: CSARSDRVYNEQFF. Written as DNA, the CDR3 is TGCAGTGCTAGATCCGACAGGGTCTACAATGAGCAGTTCTTC.

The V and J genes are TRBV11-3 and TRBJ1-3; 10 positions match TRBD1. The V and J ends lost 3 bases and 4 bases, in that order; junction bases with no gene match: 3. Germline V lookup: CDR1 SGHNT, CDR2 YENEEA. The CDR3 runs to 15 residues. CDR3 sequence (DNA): TGTGCCAGCAGCTTGGACAGGGGGACCGGAAACACCATATATTTT. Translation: CASSLDRGTGNTIYF. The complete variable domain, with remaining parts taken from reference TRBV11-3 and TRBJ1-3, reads EAGVVQSPRYKIIEKKQPVAFWCNPISGHNTLYWYLQNLGQGPELLIRYENEEAVDDSQLPKDRFSAERLKGVDSTLKIQPAELGDSAVYLCASSLDRGTGNTIYFGEGSWLTVV.

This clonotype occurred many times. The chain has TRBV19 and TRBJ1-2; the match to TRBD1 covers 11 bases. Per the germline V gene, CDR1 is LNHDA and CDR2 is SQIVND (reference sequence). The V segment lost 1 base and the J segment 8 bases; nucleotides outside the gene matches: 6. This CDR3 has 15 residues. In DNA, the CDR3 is TGTGCCAGTAGTATAGGTGGACAGGGGGCGATCGGCTACACCTTC. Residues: CASSIGGQGAIGYTF.

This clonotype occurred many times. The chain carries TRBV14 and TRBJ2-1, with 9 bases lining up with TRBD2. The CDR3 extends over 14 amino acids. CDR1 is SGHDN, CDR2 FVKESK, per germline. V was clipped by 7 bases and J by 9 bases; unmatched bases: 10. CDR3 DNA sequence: TGTGCCAGCAAGAGGGCTAGCGGGATGGTTGAGCAGTTCTTC. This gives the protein CASKRASGMVEQFF. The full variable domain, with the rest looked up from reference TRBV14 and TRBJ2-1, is EAGVTQFPSHSVIEKGQTVTLRCDPISGHDNLYWYRRVMGKEIKFLLHFVKESKQDESGMPNNRFLAERTGGTYSTLKVQPAELEDSGVYFCASKRASGMVEQFFGPGTRLTVL.

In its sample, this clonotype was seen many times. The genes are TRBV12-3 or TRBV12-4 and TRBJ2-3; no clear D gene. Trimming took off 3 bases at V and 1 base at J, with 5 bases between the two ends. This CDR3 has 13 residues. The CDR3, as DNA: TGTGCCAGCAGTTTCCACGGCACAGATACGCAGTATTTT. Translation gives CASSFHGTDTQYF.

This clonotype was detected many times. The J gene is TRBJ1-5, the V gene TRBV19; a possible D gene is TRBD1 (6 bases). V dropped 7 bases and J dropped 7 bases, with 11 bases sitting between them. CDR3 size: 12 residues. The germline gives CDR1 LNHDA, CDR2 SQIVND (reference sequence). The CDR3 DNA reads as TGTGCCAGTATGGGGGGCGTCCAGCCCCAGCATTTT. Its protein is CASMGGVQPQHF.

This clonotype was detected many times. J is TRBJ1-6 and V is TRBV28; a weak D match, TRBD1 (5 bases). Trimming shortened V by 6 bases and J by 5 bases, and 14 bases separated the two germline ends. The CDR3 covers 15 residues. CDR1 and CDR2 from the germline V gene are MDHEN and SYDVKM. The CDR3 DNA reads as TGTGCCAGCAGGCTCAATATGGGGGATAATTCACCCCTCCACTTT. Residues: CASRLNMGDNSPLHF.

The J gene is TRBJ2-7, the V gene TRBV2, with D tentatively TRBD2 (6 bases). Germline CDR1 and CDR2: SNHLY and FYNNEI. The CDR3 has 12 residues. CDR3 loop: CASLRDSDEQYV. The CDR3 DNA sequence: TGTGCCAGCCTGCGGGACTCCGACGAGCAGTACGTC.

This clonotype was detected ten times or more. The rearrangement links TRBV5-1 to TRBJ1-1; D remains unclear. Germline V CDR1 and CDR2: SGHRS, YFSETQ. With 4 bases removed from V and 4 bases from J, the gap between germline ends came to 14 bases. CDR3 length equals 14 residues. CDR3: CASSHHTRSTEAFF. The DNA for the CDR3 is TGCGCCAGCAGCCACCATACGAGGTCCACTGAAGCTTTCTTT.

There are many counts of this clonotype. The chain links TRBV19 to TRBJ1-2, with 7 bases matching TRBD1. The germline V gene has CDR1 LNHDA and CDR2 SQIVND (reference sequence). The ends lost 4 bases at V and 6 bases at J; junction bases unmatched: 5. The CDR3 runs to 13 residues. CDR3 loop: CASSTGQWDGYTF. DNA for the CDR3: TGTGCCAGTAGTACGGGACAGTGGGATGGCTACACCTTC.

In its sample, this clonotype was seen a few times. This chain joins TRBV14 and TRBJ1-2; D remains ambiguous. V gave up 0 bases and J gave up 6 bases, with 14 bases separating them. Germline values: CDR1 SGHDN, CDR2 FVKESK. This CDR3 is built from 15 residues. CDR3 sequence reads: CASSQDRGFRDGYTF. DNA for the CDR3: TGTGCCAGCAGCCAAGATCGAGGGTTTCGAGATGGCTACACCTTC.

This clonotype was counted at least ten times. CDR3: CASSPPQAGGFTNTEAFF. Here the CDR3 DNA reads TGTGCCAGCTCACCACCCCAAGCGGGGGGCTTTACGAACACTGAAGCTTTCTTT. V is TRBV18 and J is TRBJ1-1, with a possible D match to TRBD1 (6 bases). Germline CDR1 and CDR2: KGHSH and LQKENI. There are 18 residues in the CDR3. Between the trimmed V and J ends, which lost 0 bases and 1 base, there was a span of 18 bases.

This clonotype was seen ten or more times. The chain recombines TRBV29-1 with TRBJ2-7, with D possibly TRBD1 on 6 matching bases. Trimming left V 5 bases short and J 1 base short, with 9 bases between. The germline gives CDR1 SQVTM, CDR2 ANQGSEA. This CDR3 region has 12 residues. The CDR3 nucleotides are TGCAGCGTTCGGACAGTATCCTACGAGCAGTACTTC. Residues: CSVRTVSYEQYF.

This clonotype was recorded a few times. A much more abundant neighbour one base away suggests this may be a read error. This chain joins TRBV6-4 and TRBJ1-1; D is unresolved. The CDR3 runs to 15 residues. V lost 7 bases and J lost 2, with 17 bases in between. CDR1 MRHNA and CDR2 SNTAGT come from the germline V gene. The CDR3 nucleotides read TGTGCCAGCAATTACGAACTTAGCTTTAACACTGAAGCTTTCTTT. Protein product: CASNYELSFNTEAFF.

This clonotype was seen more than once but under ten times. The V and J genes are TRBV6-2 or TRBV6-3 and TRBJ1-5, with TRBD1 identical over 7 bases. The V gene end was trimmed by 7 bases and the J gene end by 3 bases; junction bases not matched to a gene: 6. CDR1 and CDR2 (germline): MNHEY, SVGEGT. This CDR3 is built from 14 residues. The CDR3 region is CASNTGASNQPQHF. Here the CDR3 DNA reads TGTGCCAGCAATACAGGGGCTTCCAATCAGCCCCAGCATTTT.

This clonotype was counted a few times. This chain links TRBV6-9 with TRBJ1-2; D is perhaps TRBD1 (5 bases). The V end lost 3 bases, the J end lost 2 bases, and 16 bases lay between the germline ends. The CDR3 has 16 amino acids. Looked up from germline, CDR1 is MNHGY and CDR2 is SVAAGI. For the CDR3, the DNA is TGTGCCAGCAGTTACCTCGGGGCAGGGTGGAACTATGGCTACACCTTC. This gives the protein CASSYLGAGWNYGYTF.

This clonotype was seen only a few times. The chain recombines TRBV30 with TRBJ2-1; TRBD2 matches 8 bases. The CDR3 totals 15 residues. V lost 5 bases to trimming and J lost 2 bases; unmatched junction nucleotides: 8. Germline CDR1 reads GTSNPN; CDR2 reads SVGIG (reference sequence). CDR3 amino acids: CAWATGGPPYNEQFF. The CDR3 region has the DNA TGTGCCTGGGCGACGGGGGGGCCCCCCTACAATGAGCAGTTCTTC.

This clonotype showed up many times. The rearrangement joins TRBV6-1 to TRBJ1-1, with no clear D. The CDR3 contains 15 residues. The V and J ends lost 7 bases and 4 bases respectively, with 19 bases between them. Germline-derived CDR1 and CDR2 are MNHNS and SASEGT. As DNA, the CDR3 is TGTGCCAGCACCAATTTGGACCCGGGCAGCACTGAAGCTTTCTTT. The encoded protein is CASTNLDPGSTEAFF.